These 10 T cell receptor beta chains share one sample of origin, sequenced in a study of OX40 agonist ivuxolimab in advanced cancers. Using immunoSEQ multiplex PCR, the repertoire was profiled, and TCRdb retains in-frame clones only, with some absent. The sample records roughly 50,000 clones, about 87% being singletons. Sequenced material: CD4+ or CD8+ T cells sorted from blood, taken in a trial of the OX40 agonist ivuxolimab. These receptors came from an adult with an advanced solid tumor such as melanoma, head and neck, liver or kidney cancer.

The CDR3 DNA is TGTGCCAGCAGTTACCTGGGCACAGATACGCAGTATTTT. Protein product: CASSYLGTDTQYF. The V call is TRBV6-5, the J call TRBJ2-3; D not resolved. CDR1 and CDR2 from the germline V gene are MNHEY and SVGAGI. The CDR3 extends over 13 amino acids. V was clipped by 2 bases and J by 1 base, with 4 bases between them.

This chain links TRBV15 with TRBJ2-1; 8 nucleotides match TRBD2. In germline, CDR1 is LNHNV, CDR2 YYDKDF (reference sequence). Trimming took 6 bases from V and 8 from J; bases not matched to a gene: 6. The CDR3 runs 13 residues. The chain's CDR3 is CATSGAGVYEQFF. The CDR3 region has the DNA TGTGCCACCAGTGGAGCGGGAGTCTATGAGCAGTTCTTC.

V gene TRBV5-1 combines with J gene TRBJ2-5; D possibly corresponds to TRBD2 (6 bases). Germline CDR1 and CDR2: SGHRS and YFSETQ. CDR3 length: 14 residues. Trimming pared 4 bases from V and 2 bases from J, leaving 12 bases between. CDR3 coding DNA: TGCGCCAGCAGCCCAACCGGGACTCAAGAGACCCAGTACTTC. This gives the protein CASSPTGTQETQYF.

The CDR3 coding sequence is TGTGCCAGCAGCCTCTCGCTTAGCAATCAGCCCCAGCATTTT. As protein: CASSLSLSNQPQHF. V and J are TRBV7-6 and TRBJ1-5, with D unclear. Germline CDR1 SGHVS, CDR2 FNYEAQ. The CDR3 covers 14 residues. V lost 5 bases to trimming and J lost 0 bases, with 8 bases between them.

The chain has TRBV13 and TRBJ2-7, with D tentatively TRBD1 or TRBD2 (5 bases each). Trimming removed 5 bases from V and 1 base from J, with 12 bases in between. The CDR3 loop spans 14 amino acids. CDR1 is PRHDT and CDR2 is FYEKMQ in the germline V gene (reference sequence). Written as DNA, the CDR3 is TGTGCCAGCAGCCGGGGACGGCCTTCCTACGAGCAGTACTTC. It yields the protein CASSRGRPSYEQYF.

This clone was recorded a few times. J is TRBJ1-5 and V is TRBV7-2, with 8 positions matching TRBD1. Germline V CDR1 and CDR2: SGHTA, FQGNSA. The CDR3 length is 14 residues. The V gene end was trimmed by 5 bases and the J gene end by 2 bases; junction bases not matched to a gene: 2. CDR3 protein: CASSLGQGNQPQHF. The CDR3 coding sequence is TGTGCCAGCAGCCTGGGACAGGGCAATCAGCCCCAGCATTTT.

The chain employs TRBV9 and TRBJ2-6; 15 bases fit TRBD2. V trimming: 4 bases; J trimming: 4 bases; junction bases outside the gene matches: 12. Germline V gives CDR1 SGDLS, CDR2 YYNGEE. There are 20 residues in the CDR3. CDR3 amino acids: CASSLPGGTSGGFGANVLTF. The CDR3 DNA sequence: TGTGCCAGCAGCCTCCCTGGTGGGACTAGCGGGGGGTTCGGGGCCAACGTCCTGACTTTC.

Judged by abundance, this clone is medium-sized. The rearrangement joins TRBV4-1 to TRBJ1-5; 7 nucleotides agree with TRBD1. Germline CDR1 MGHRA, CDR2 YSYEKL. The CDR3 is 16 amino acids. Trimming removed 1 base from V and 0 bases from J; junction bases left unmatched: 3. CDR3 loop: CASSQVWDSSNQPQHF. In nucleotides, the CDR3 is TGCGCCAGCAGCCAAGTGTGGGACAGTAGCAATCAGCCCCAGCATTTT.

Only a few counts were recorded for this clone. The V and J genes are TRBV10-3 and TRBJ2-2; D gene uncertain. Trimming removed 4 bases from V and 0 bases from J, with 15 bases in between. The CDR3 is made up of 17 amino acids. Looked up from germline, CDR1 is ENHRY and CDR2 is SYGVKD. CDR3 nucleotide sequence: TGTGCCATCAGTGGAGGACGTCAATTCGCGAACACCGGGGAGCTGTTTTTT. It encodes CAISGGRQFANTGELFF.

The chain has TRBV6-1 and TRBJ2-5; D possibly corresponds to TRBD2 (5 bases). Germline V CDR1 and CDR2: MNHNS, SASEGT. This CDR3 spans 14 amino acids. Between the trimmed V and J ends, which lost 5 bases and 0 bases, there was a span of 10 bases. CDR3 sequence (DNA): TGTGCCAGCAGTTCAAGGGAGTACCAAGAGACCCAGTACTTC. This translates into CASSSREYQETQYF.